The entry below describes one T cell receptor (beta chain). What it binds is not known. The sample belongs to a study of T cells expressing NK-cell markers. Across the whole study: Each TCR beta repertoire originated in sorted T cells that were CD3+CD56+NKG2C+, CD3+CD56+NKG2C- or CD3+CD56-NKG2C+. Findings and caveats of the study: In a group of 5 or 6 donors, dominant NKG2C+ clonotypes represented roughly 1.0-7.5% of CD8+ T cells. No clear determination of HCMV specificity was made for expanded NKG2C+ T cell clones.

The authors generated TCR beta cDNA through 5'RACE template switching with UMIs. TCRdb re-called the 5' RACE reads, yielding one record per CDR3 amino acid sequence without DNA. This listing includes about 260,000 distinct CDR3 sequences. CDR1 and CDR2 (germline): LNHNV, YYDKDF (reference sequence). The CDR3 is 16 residues long. The specimen was blood T cells: a sorted CD56 or NKG2C T cell subset, CD4+ or CD8+ T cells, or bulk PBMC T cells (not recorded which). The origin of this receptor is a man aged 18 to 29 in good health. The V and J genes are TRBV15 and TRBJ2-3; TCRdb selects TRBD2, and the lack of DNA leaves this call unchecked. The CDR3 loop reads CATSRKSGTATDTQYF.